The sample holds a few counts of the clone carrying this T cell receptor (beta chain). Its antigen is not known. These data belong to a study of response to subunit inactivated influenza vaccine. Study-level findings and limits: Authors suggested each seasonal flu vaccination may recruit only limited numbers of new T cells.

The V end lost 1 base, the J end lost 0 bases, and 9 bases lay between the germline ends. The CDR3 has 16 residues. Looked up from germline, CDR1 is SGHTA and CDR2 is FQGNSA. TCRdb recomputed calls from the RT-PCR reads with MiXCR, one row per CDR3 protein. The table includes some 850,000 distinct CDR3 sequences, 15% to 20% detected once. Sequencing used PBMCs from blood, obtained about 5 days after vaccination. This clonotype was sampled from a man aged 50 to 60 who received an inactivated influenza vaccine. The chain combines TRBV7-2 with TRBJ1-4; D unresolved. The CDR3 sequence is CASSLDPLATNEKLFF. The CDR3 coding sequence is TGTGCCAGCAGCTTAGATCCGTTAGCAACTAATGAAAAACTGTTTTTT.